This T cell receptor (beta chain) is from a study of blood T cell repertoires in COVID-19. TCRdb keeps only in-frame clones here, not all; method: immunoSEQ multiplex PCR. The table has about 27,000 clones, 70% to 85% seen once. The clonotype was recovered from a woman older than 75 with acute or convalescent COVID-19. The sequenced sample consisted of peripheral blood.

CDR3 DNA: TGTGCCAGCGCGGTGTGGGGAGGGGGTCCTCGACAGACCCAGTACTTC. Translating gives CASAVWGGGPRQTQYF. The genes are TRBV7-9 and TRBJ2-5; D perhaps matches TRBD2 (7 bases). The V and J ends lost 8 bases and 6 bases respectively, with 25 bases between them. Germline CDR1 SEHNR, CDR2 FQNEAQ (reference sequence). The CDR3 sequence is 16 residues long. The full variable domain, rest sourced from reference TRBV7-9 and TRBJ2-5, is DTGVSQNPRHKITKRGQNVTFRCDPISEHNRLYWYRQTLGQGPEFLTYFQNEAQLEKSRLLSDRFSAERPKGSFSTLEIQRTEQGDSAMYLCASAVWGGGPRQTQYFGPGTRLLVL.